Below are 25 T cell receptor beta chains sequenced from a single sample in a study of cytomegalovirus exposure and HLA in healthy donors. Use of 60 Vbeta and 13 Jbeta primers characterized the PCR. Sequencing used immunoSEQ multiplex PCR; TCRdb keeps in-frame clones, though not all of them. Among under 200,000 clones, roughly 75% were seen once, and the ten largest hold 1%. Material: PBMCs. These receptors all stem from a woman aged 50 to 60 in good health and CMV-seropositive.

V is TRBV7-2 and J is TRBJ1-1; 9 bases are shared with TRBD1. The trim removed 5 bases at V and 7 bases at J, leaving 11 bases unmatched. Germline V gene sequence: CDR1 SGHTA, CDR2 FQGNSA. The CDR3 consists of 15 residues. CDR3: CASSTQQGAGVEAFF. In nucleotides, the CDR3 is TGTGCCAGCAGCACCCAACAGGGGGCCGGGGTTGAAGCTTTCTTT.

The chain couples TRBV7-9 to TRBJ2-5; 7 bases align to TRBD2. CDR3 size: 14 residues. CDR1 is SEHNR and CDR2 is FQNEAQ in the germline V gene (reference sequence). The J segment lost 3 bases and the V segment lost 0 bases, leaving 1 base of the junction unmatched. CDR3 residues: CASSLASGEETQYF. CDR3 DNA sequence: TGTGCCAGCAGCTTAGCGAGCGGGGAAGAGACCCAGTACTTC. The full variable domain, rest sourced from reference TRBV7-9 and TRBJ2-5, is DTGVSQNPRHKITKRGQNVTFRCDPISEHNRLYWYRQTLGQGPEFLTYFQNEAQLEKSRLLSDRFSAERPKGSFSTLEIQRTEQGDSAMYLCASSLASGEETQYFGPGTRLLVL.

The V gene is TRBV15, the J gene TRBJ2-6; D gene uncertain. Germline lookup yields CDR1 LNHNV and CDR2 YYDKDF (reference sequence). Trimming removed 0 bases from V and 2 bases from J, with 11 bases in between. The CDR3 runs 17 residues. CDR3 sequence reads: CATSRDRVNPGANVLTF. The CDR3 DNA follows: TGTGCCACCAGCAGAGATCGGGTCAACCCTGGGGCCAACGTCCTGACTTTC.

As concerns this clone: At one of its ends the junction is not consistent with the germline gene, which may arise from a read error. The chain employs TRBV7-9 and TRBJ2-7; D is uncertain. This CDR3 region has 12 residues. Germline-derived CDR1 and CDR2 are SEHNR and FQNEAQ (reference sequence). The CDR3 protein is CSSSLPSYEQYF. Here the CDR3 DNA reads TGTTCCAGCAGCCTACCCTCCTACGAGCAGTACTTC.

The chain recombines TRBV29-1 with TRBJ1-2; 7 bases are shared with TRBD1. CDR1 SQVTM and CDR2 ANQGSEA come from the germline V gene. With 4 bases clipped from V and 13 bases from J, the junction kept 18 bases outside the gene matches. The CDR3 sequence is 14 residues long. CDR3 DNA sequence: TGCAGCGTTGCGGGTGACAGGGAGGAAAGTTGGGGCACCTTC. Translated, it gives CSVAGDREESWGTF.

V gene TRBV4-2 combines with J gene TRBJ2-3; a possible D gene is TRBD2 (6 bases). This CDR3 region has 16 residues. V dropped 0 bases and J dropped 1 base, with 11 bases sitting between them. CDR1 and CDR2 (germline): LGHNA, YNFKEQ. CDR3: CASSQDPPGGTDTQYF. Here the CDR3 DNA reads TGTGCCAGCAGCCAAGATCCCCCGGGAGGCACAGATACGCAGTATTTT.

This clone was observed a few times. The CDR3 DNA sequence: TGTGCCAGCAGTCCCGGGACTAGCGAGCAGTACTTC. This codes for CASSPGTSEQYF. V gene TRBV28 combines with J gene TRBJ2-7; 8 nucleotides match TRBD2. The length of the CDR3 is 12 residues. The trim removed 5 bases at V and 6 bases at J, leaving 3 bases unmatched. The V gene's germline CDR1 is MDHEN and CDR2 SYDVKM. Filled out from reference TRBV28 and TRBJ2-7, the complete variable domain reads DVKVTQSSRYLVKRTGEKVFLECVQDMDHENMFWYRQDPGLGLRLIYFSYDVKMKEKGDIPEGYSVSREKKERFSLILESASTNQTSMYLCASSPGTSEQYFGPGTRLTVT.

V usage is TRBV5-6 and J usage is TRBJ2-2; TRBD1 agrees at 8 bases. CDR1 and CDR2 from the germline V gene are SGHDT and YYEEEE. This CDR3 contains 16 residues. Trimming cost V 2 bases and J 7 bases; bases outside gene matches: 10. CDR3 coding DNA: TGTGCCAGCAGCTTCCGACAGGGGAGGAAGGACGGGGAGCTGTTTTTT. Residues: CASSFRQGRKDGELFF.

The chain links TRBV19 to TRBJ2-5, with D perhaps matching TRBD1 (6 bases). CDR3 length equals 16 residues. Trimming pared 5 bases from V and 6 bases from J, leaving 22 bases between. Germline CDR1 LNHDA, CDR2 SQIVND (reference sequence). The CDR3 here is CASSLNQGPAVKTQYF. For the CDR3, the DNA is TGTGCCAGTAGTCTGAATCAGGGGCCTGCGGTGAAGACCCAGTACTTC.

For the CDR3, the DNA is TGTGCCAGCAGCATTGACACCTACTCCTACGAGCAGTACTTC. This translates into CASSIDTYSYEQYF. This chain links TRBV7-6 with TRBJ2-5; D uncertain. The end of the DNA fits TRBJ2-7 better, so the J call may be wrong. The CDR3 is 14 amino acids. The V gene's germline CDR1 is SGHVS and CDR2 FNYEAQ.

The chain has TRBV27 and TRBJ2-1; TRBD2 agrees at 10 bases. V shed 1 base, J shed 3 bases, and the junction held 3 bases outside the gene matches. This CDR3 has 16 amino acids. From germline, CDR1 is MNHEY and CDR2 SMNVEV (reference sequence). CDR3 in amino acids: CASSLFRTSGYNEQFF. The CDR3 nucleotides read TGTGCCAGCAGTTTATTTCGGACTAGCGGCTACAATGAGCAGTTCTTC.

The chain links TRBV16 to TRBJ2-1, with 8 nucleotides matching TRBD2. The CDR3 consists of 17 residues. The ends lost 3 bases at V and 2 bases at J; junction bases unmatched: 9. Germline CDR1 and CDR2: KGHSY and FQNENV. CDR3 region: CASSHVISGGAYNEQFF. CDR3 DNA sequence: TGTGCCAGCAGCCACGTTATCAGCGGGGGCGCCTACAATGAGCAGTTCTTC.

The sample holds one count of this clone. V gene TRBV5-1 combines with J gene TRBJ1-2; 8 bases match TRBD1. The ends lost 2 bases at V and 8 bases at J; junction bases unmatched: 8. This CDR3 has 14 amino acids. Germline V CDR1 and CDR2: SGHRS, YFSETQ. CDR3 residues: CASSFSQGARGYTF. In DNA, the CDR3 is TGCGCCAGCAGCTTCTCTCAGGGGGCGCGGGGCTACACCTTC.

The chain uses TRBV6-1 and TRBJ2-1; D not certain. Looked up from germline, CDR1 is MNHNS and CDR2 is SASEGT. Trimming left V 2 bases short and J 4 bases short, with 9 bases between. The CDR3 contains 14 residues. The CDR3, as DNA: TGTGCCAGCAGTGAACGACTCGGGTACAATGAGCAGTTCTTC. Its translation is CASSERLGYNEQFF.

The chain combines TRBV19 with TRBJ2-2; perhaps TRBD2 as D (5 bases). The CDR3 covers 15 residues. V dropped 1 base and J dropped 0 bases, with 6 bases sitting between them. CDR1 and CDR2 (germline): LNHDA, SQIVND (reference sequence). CDR3 coding DNA: TGTGCCAGTAGTATAGGAGGGACGAACACCGGGGAGCTGTTTTTT. Translation gives CASSIGGTNTGELFF. Variable domain in full (rest from reference TRBV19 and TRBJ2-2): DGGITQSPKYLFRKEGQNVTLSCEQNLNHDAMYWYRQDPGQGLRLIYYSQIVNDFQKGDIAEGYSVSREKKESFPLTVTSAQKNPTAFYLCASSIGGTNTGELFFGEGSRLTVL.

The rearrangement uses TRBV11-1 and TRBJ2-1; the match to TRBD1 covers 10 bases. V shed 5 bases and J 3 bases; nucleotides not matched to a gene: 4. The germline gives CDR1 SGHAT, CDR2 FQDESV (reference sequence). The CDR3 consists of 15 residues. The CDR3 here is CASSTDRGLYNEQFF. In DNA form, the CDR3 reads TGTGCCAGCAGCACCGACAGGGGGCTCTACAATGAGCAGTTCTTC.

The chain couples TRBV7-2 to TRBJ2-1, with D perhaps TRBD2 (5 bases). CDR1 and CDR2 from the germline V gene are SGHTA and FQGNSA. The CDR3 runs 15 residues. Trimming pared 1 base from V and 9 bases from J, leaving 16 bases between. The CDR3 nucleotides read TGTGCCAGCAGCTTAGATTTAGTAACCCGGGGTGAGCAGTTCTTC. Its protein is CASSLDLVTRGEQFF.

The rearrangement uses TRBV5-6 and TRBJ2-5, with a possible D match to TRBD1 (6 bases). The J call may be faulty, since TRBJ2-7 better matches the DNA end. CDR3 length equals 14 residues. The germline V gene has CDR1 SGHDT and CDR2 YYEEEE. For the CDR3, the DNA is TGTGCCAGCAGCTTCGGCAGGGGTGTTTACGAGCAGTACTTC. Its translation is CASSFGRGVYEQYF.

With respect to this clone: Sequence at one end of the junction differs from germline and may be a read error. The rearrangement uses TRBV4-3 and TRBJ2-7, with 9 nucleotides matching TRBD1. The CDR3 extends over 14 amino acids. CDR1 and CDR2 from the germline V gene are LGHNA and YSLEER. The CDR3 DNA sequence: TGCGTCAGCAGCCGGGGGACAGGGTCCTACGAGCAGTACTTC. It translates to CVSSRGTGSYEQYF.

This clone is a singleton in its sample. The chain links TRBV21-1 to TRBJ2-7; the table's D call of TRBD2 was not tested on the DNA. TRBV21-1 is given as a pseudogene. This CDR3 is 13 amino acids long. The CDR3 protein is CASSKGRGYEQYF. In nucleotides, the CDR3 is TGTGCCAGCAGCAAAGGGAGGGGCTACGAGCAGTACTTC.

This chain connects TRBV7-2 to TRBJ2-1; the match to TRBD1 covers 8 bases. Germline V gene sequence: CDR1 SGHTA, CDR2 FQGNSA. The CDR3 sequence is 14 residues long. Trimming at V came to 3 bases and at J to 7 bases, leaving 5 bases not matched to a gene. The DNA for the CDR3 is TGTGCCAGCAGCTTTGACAGGGGTTTGAATGAGCAGTTCTTC. Residues: CASSFDRGLNEQFF. Full variable domain (missing parts from reference TRBV7-2 and TRBJ2-1): GAGVSQSPSNKVTEKGKDVELRCDPISGHTALYWYRQSLGQGLEFLIYFQGNSAPDKSGLPSDRFSAERTGGSVSTLTIQRTQQEDSAVYLCASSFDRGLNEQFFGPGTRLTVL.

This chain uses TRBV7-3 with TRBJ2-2; TRBD1 aligns across 9 bases. The CDR3 totals 16 residues. Germline values: CDR1 SGHTA, CDR2 FQGTGA. The trim removed 5 bases at V and 5 bases at J, leaving 9 bases unmatched. The CDR3 nucleotides are TGTGCCAGCAGCATGATCCCGGGACAGGGAACCGGGGAGCTGTTTTTT. Translating gives CASSMIPGQGTGELFF.

J is TRBJ2-2 and V is TRBV7-3; D may be TRBD2 (6 bases). Trimming stripped 1 base from V and 4 bases from J, with 16 bases between. The germline gives CDR1 SGHTA, CDR2 FQGTGA. The CDR3 runs to 17 residues. The CDR3 loop reads CASSLMTTVGGTGELFF. In DNA form, the CDR3 reads TGTGCCAGCAGCTTAATGACAACTGTGGGGGGCACCGGGGAGCTGTTTTTT.

The chain carries TRBV5-1 and TRBJ2-5; D gene unclear. The J call may not be correct, given that the DNA end is closer to TRBJ2-7. CDR1 is SGHRS, CDR2 YFSETQ, per germline. This CDR3 region has 14 residues. CDR3 DNA sequence: TGCGCCAGCAGCTTGGGTCAGTGGGCCTACGAGCAGTACTTC. Encoded protein: CASSLGQWAYEQYF.

V gene TRBV20-1 combines with J gene TRBJ2-7; the D is unclear. The germline CDR1 and CDR2 sequences are DFQATT and SNEGSKA (reference sequence). The ends were cut back, 1 base at V and 3 bases at J, with 4 bases in the middle. This CDR3 comprises 11 residues. CDR3 sequence: CSARVLYEQYF. In DNA form, the CDR3 reads TGCAGTGCTAGAGTTCTCTACGAGCAGTACTTC.